The T cell receptor beta chain under discussion was sequenced for a study of cytomegalovirus exposure and HLA in healthy donors. Use of 60 Vbeta and 13 Jbeta primers characterized the PCR. The table came from immunoSEQ multiplex PCR; TCRdb's copy has only in-frame clones and leaves some out. The data contain around 150,000 clones, approximately 77% of them singletons. This clone was detected once. What it recognizes is unknown. The CDR3 consists of 15 residues. The germline CDR1 and CDR2 sequences are MNHEY and SMNVEV (reference sequence). V dropped 3 bases and J dropped 5 bases, with 17 bases sitting between them. Study observations and caveats: As was reported, the HLA-A and HLA-B alleles of most subjects were accurately predicted from TCR beta sequences. In an earlier analysis, productive rearrangement rates for most beta V segments clustered near 87% or 30%.

Samples came from healthy bone marrow donors. The specimen was PBMCs. The J gene is TRBJ2-7, the V gene TRBV27, with a weak D call TRBD2 (5 bases). The receptor was derived from a man younger than 40 in good health and CMV-seronegative. CDR3 protein: CASSFFGQGGDEQYF. The CDR3 DNA reads as TGTGCCAGCAGTTTCTTTGGGCAAGGAGGTGACGAGCAGTACTTC.